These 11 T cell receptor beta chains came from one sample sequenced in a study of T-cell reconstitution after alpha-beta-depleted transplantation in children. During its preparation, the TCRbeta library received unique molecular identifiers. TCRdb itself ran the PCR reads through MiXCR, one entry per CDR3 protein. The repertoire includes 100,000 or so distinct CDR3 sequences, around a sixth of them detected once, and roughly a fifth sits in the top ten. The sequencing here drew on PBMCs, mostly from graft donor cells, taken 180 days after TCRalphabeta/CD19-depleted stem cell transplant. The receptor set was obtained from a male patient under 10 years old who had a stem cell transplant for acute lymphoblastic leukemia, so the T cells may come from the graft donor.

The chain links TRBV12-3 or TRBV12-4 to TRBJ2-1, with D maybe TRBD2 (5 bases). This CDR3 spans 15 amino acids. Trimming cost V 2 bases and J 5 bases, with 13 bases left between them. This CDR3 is CASSLSPAGHNEQFF. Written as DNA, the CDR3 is TGTGCCAGCAGTTTATCCCCCGCGGGCCACAATGAGCAGTTCTTC.

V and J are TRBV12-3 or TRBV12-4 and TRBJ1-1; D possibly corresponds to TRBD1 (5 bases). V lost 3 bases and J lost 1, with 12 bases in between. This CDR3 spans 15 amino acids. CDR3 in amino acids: CASSFWDDPNTEAFF. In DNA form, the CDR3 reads TGTGCCAGCAGTTTTTGGGACGACCCGAACACTGAAGCTTTCTTT.

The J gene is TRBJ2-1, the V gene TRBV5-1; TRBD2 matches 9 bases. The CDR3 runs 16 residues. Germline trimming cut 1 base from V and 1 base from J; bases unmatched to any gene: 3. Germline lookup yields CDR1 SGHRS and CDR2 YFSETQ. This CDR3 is CASSLMAGGSYNEQFF. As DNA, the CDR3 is TGCGCCAGCAGCTTGATGGCGGGGGGGTCCTACAATGAGCAGTTCTTC.

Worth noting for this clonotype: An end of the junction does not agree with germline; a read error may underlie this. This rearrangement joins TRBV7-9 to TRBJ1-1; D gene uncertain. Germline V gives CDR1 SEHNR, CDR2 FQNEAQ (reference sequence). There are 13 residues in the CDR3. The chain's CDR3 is CASRNNPRPRLSF. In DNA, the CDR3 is TGTGCCAGCCGAAATAATCCCCGGCCCAGGTTGAGCTTT.

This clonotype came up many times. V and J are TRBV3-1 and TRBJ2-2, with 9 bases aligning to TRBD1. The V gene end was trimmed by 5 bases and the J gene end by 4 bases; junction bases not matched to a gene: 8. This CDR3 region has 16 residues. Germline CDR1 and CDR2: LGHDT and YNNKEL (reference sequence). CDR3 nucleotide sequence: TGTGCCAGCAGCGAACTTCGGACAGGGGTCACCGGGGAGCTGTTTTTT. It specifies CASSELRTGVTGELFF.

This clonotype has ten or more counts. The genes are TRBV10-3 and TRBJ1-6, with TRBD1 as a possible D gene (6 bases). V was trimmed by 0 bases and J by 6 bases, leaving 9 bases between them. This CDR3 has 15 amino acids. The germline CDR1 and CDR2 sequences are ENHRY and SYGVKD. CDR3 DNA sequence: TGTGCCATCAGTGAGTCACAGGGTTCTAATTCACCCCTCCACTTT. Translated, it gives CAISESQGSNSPLHF.

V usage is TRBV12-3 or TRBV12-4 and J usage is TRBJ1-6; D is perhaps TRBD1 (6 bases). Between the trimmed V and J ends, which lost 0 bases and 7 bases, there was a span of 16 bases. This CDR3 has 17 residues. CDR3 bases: TGTGCCAGCAGTTTAGCGAGGGCCAGGGGAGGGAATTCACCCCTCCACTTT. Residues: CASSLARARGGNSPLHF.

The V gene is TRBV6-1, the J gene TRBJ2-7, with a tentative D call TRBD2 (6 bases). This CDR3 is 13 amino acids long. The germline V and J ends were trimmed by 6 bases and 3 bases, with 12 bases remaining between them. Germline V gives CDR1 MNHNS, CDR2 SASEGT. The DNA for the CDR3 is TGTGCCAGCAGACGGGGGTGGATCTACGAGCAGTACTTC. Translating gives CASRRGWIYEQYF.

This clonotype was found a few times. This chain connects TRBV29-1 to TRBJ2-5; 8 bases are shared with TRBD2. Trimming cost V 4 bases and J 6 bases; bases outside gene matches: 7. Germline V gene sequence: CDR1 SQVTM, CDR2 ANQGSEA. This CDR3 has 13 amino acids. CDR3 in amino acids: CSVAPGLGQTQYF. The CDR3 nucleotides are TGCAGCGTTGCACCGGGACTAGGACAGACCCAGTACTTC.

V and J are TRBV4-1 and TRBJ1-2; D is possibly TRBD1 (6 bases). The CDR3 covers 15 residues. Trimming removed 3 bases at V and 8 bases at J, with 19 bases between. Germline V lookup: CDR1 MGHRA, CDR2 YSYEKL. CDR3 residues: CASSHGEGGLRGYTF. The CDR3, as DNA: TGCGCCAGCAGCCACGGGGAAGGGGGGTTGCGAGGCTACACCTTC.

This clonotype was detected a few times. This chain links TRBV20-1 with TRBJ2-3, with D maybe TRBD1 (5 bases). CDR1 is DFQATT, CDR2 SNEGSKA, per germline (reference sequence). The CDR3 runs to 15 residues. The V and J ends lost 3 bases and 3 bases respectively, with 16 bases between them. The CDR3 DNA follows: TGCAGTGCTAGCGCTAGGGGTGACAAAACAGATACGCAGTATTTT. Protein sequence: CSASARGDKTDTQYF.